One and the same sample provided the 20 T cell receptor beta chains below, sequenced in a study of beta chain features in type 1 diabetes. Notes on the study in general: All four CD4+ subsets from Type 1 diabetes patients carried moderately but significantly shorter TCRB CDR3s.

For these TCRs, the target antigens are not known. The study reverse transcribed the entire isolated RNA, so it sequenced expressed TCRB transcripts. Some clones are missing from TCRdb's copy, which holds only in-frame ones; the method was immunoSEQ multiplex PCR. This sample has 150,000 to 200,000 clones, with around 8.6% found just once. Sequenced sample: central memory CD4+ T cells from blood. These receptors were taken from a young woman with type 1 diabetes.

This clone has more than one count but fewer than ten. V usage is TRBV30 and J usage is TRBJ1-5; TRBD1 matches at 10 bases. Trimming cost V 3 bases and J 8 bases; bases outside gene matches: 4. This CDR3 has 13 amino acids. Germline CDR1 GTSNPN, CDR2 SVGIG (reference sequence). The DNA of the CDR3 is TGTGCCTGGAGCCGACAGGGGGCGAAGCCCCAGCATTTT. Protein sequence: CAWSRQGAKPQHF.

This clone was counted only a few times. The chain is built from TRBV5-6 and TRBJ1-5, with D uncertain. Germline CDR1 SGHDT, CDR2 YYEEEE. Trimming took off 4 bases at V and 0 bases at J, with 8 bases between the two ends. The length of the CDR3 is 14 residues. The CDR3: CASSQVGSNQPQHF. The CDR3 DNA reads as TGTGCCAGCAGCCAGGTGGGTAGCAATCAGCCCCAGCATTTT.

On this clone itself: The same CDR3 is also encoded by other DNA sequences in this sample. The chain is built from TRBV11-3 and TRBJ2-1; D perhaps matches TRBD2 (5 bases). V was pared by 2 bases and J by 8 bases, with 10 bases between. From germline, CDR1 is SGHNT and CDR2 YENEEA. This CDR3 is built from 13 residues. CDR3 in DNA: TGTGCCAGCAGCTTAAGAGGGCGCGATGAGCAGTTCTTC. Protein product: CASSLRGRDEQFF.

The chain is built from TRBV11-3 and TRBJ1-1; D call uncertain. The V gene's germline CDR1 is SGHNT and CDR2 YENEEA. The CDR3 is made up of 13 amino acids. Trimming took 3 bases from V and 3 from J, leaving 8 bases between them. The CDR3 DNA reads TGTGCCAGCAGCTTTGGCCCCGACACTGAAGCTTTCTTT. Translating it yields CASSFGPDTEAFF.

V gene TRBV7-6 combines with J gene TRBJ2-3; 12 nucleotides align to TRBD2. The CDR3 has 15 residues. Trimming cost V 5 bases and J 6 bases; bases outside gene matches: 6. Germline assignment: CDR1 SGHVS and CDR2 FNYEAQ. The CDR3 sequence is CASSIGTSGRDTQYF. The CDR3, as DNA: TGTGCCAGCAGCATAGGGACTAGCGGGCGGGATACGCAGTATTTT.

This chain connects TRBV7-3 to TRBJ2-7; D is perhaps TRBD1 (6 bases). The CDR3 contains 15 residues. Germline CDR1 and CDR2: SGHTA and FQGTGA. Trimming shortened V by 2 bases and J by 0 bases, and 11 bases separated the two germline ends. This chain's CDR3 is CASSLDWDNSYEQYF. CDR3 DNA: TGTGCCAGCAGCTTAGATTGGGACAACTCCTACGAGCAGTACTTC.

The V call is TRBV4-2, the J call TRBJ2-1; D is uncertain. There are 15 residues in the CDR3. Trimming took off 0 bases at V and 4 bases at J, with 10 bases between the two ends. In germline, CDR1 is LGHNA, CDR2 YNFKEQ. The chain's CDR3 is CASSQERAYYNEQFF. In DNA form, the CDR3 reads TGTGCCAGCAGCCAAGAACGAGCTTATTACAATGAGCAGTTCTTC.

This clone was observed a few times. This chain links TRBV4-1 with TRBJ1-2; D is uncertain. Germline values: CDR1 MGHRA, CDR2 YSYEKL. The CDR3 covers 17 residues. Trimming removed 1 base from V and 0 bases from J, with 15 bases in between. The CDR3 spells CASSQGILRRTNYGYTF. CDR3 DNA: TGCGCCAGCAGCCAAGGGATACTCCGGAGGACTAACTATGGCTACACCTTC.

The chain combines TRBV7-9 with TRBJ2-7; no clear D gene. The CDR3 is made up of 11 amino acids. Trimming cost V 5 bases and J 4 bases, with 6 bases left between them. CDR1 is SEHNR, CDR2 FQNEAQ, per germline (reference sequence). In DNA, the CDR3 is TGTGCCAGCAGCCCAGGTTACGAGCAGTACTTC. Translation: CASSPGYEQYF.

This clone was seen a handful of times. J is TRBJ1-1 and V is TRBV5-1; D may be TRBD1 (6 bases). V shed 3 bases and J shed 0 bases, with 9 bases lying between them. Germline V gene lookup returns CDR1 SGHRS and CDR2 YFSETQ. CDR3 length: 14 amino acids. CDR3 sequence: CASSSDSMNTEAFF. The DNA for the CDR3 is TGCGCCAGCAGCTCGGACAGTATGAACACTGAAGCTTTCTTT.

A few counts support this clone. The genes are TRBV11-2 and TRBJ2-1; D is undetermined. The CDR3 contains 15 residues. The V end was cut by 1 base, the J end by 3 bases, with 10 bases between. Looked up from germline, CDR1 is SGHAT and CDR2 is FQNNGV. CDR3 in DNA: TGTGCCAGCAGCTTAGGTCGAGGCGGCTACAATGAGCAGTTCTTC. Amino acid sequence: CASSLGRGGYNEQFF.

This clone was picked up a small number of times. The CDR3: CASSTRQGFYEQYF. Written as DNA, the CDR3 is TGTGCCAGCAGCACAAGACAGGGGTTCTACGAGCAGTACTTC. V gene TRBV28 combines with J gene TRBJ2-7; 8 positions match TRBD1. The germline V gene has CDR1 MDHEN and CDR2 SYDVKM. The CDR3 sequence is 14 residues long. With 6 bases clipped from V and 3 bases from J, the junction kept 7 bases outside the gene matches.

This chain joins TRBV30 and TRBJ1-4; TRBD1 agrees at 9 bases. V trimming: 3 bases; J trimming: 8 bases; junction bases outside the gene matches: 10. CDR3 length: 15 residues. Looked up from germline, CDR1 is GTSNPN and CDR2 is SVGIG (reference sequence). The DNA of the CDR3 is TGTGCCTGGAGCACCCGGGACAGGGTGCAGGAAAAACTGTTTTTT. Translating gives CAWSTRDRVQEKLFF.

The genes are TRBV7-2 and TRBJ2-7; D may be TRBD2 (5 bases). The germline gives CDR1 SGHTA, CDR2 FQGNSA. Trimming took off 6 bases at V and 7 bases at J, with 13 bases between the two ends. This CDR3 is built from 12 residues. The CDR3 region is CASRNAGDEQYF. As DNA, the CDR3 is TGTGCCAGCAGAAATGCGGGTGATGAGCAGTACTTC.

Only a few counts were recorded for this clone. This rearrangement joins TRBV11-3 to TRBJ2-3; D remains unclear. The CDR3 runs to 12 residues. Trimming left V 2 bases short and J 5 bases short, with 5 bases between. Germline CDR1 and CDR2: SGHNT and YENEEA. The CDR3 sequence: CASSLSQDTQYF. The DNA of the CDR3 is TGTGCCAGCAGCTTAAGCCAAGATACGCAGTATTTT.

This sequence joins TRBV25-1 and TRBJ2-3; no firm D call. The CDR3 is 13 amino acids. Trimming pared 4 bases from V and 5 bases from J, leaving 10 bases between. Germline loops: CDR1 MGHDK, CDR2 SYGVNS. DNA for the CDR3: TGTGCCAGCAGTGTCTCTCAGTTAGATACGCAGTATTTT. Amino acids: CASSVSQLDTQYF.

This clone was detected a few times. Other DNA sequences of this sample code for an identical CDR3. J is TRBJ2-3 and V is TRBV5-1, with 9 bases aligning to TRBD2. The junction had 6 bases not matched to a gene; V was cut back by 0 bases and J by 1 base. This CDR3 is built from 17 residues. Looked up from germline, CDR1 is SGHRS and CDR2 is YFSETQ. The CDR3 protein is CASSLALAGARTDTQYF. Here the CDR3 DNA reads TGCGCCAGCAGCTTGGCCTTAGCGGGAGCACGCACAGATACGCAGTATTTT.

The chain is built from TRBV19 and TRBJ2-5, with D possibly being TRBD1 (6 bases). CDR1 is LNHDA and CDR2 is SQIVND in the germline V gene (reference sequence). The germline V and J ends were trimmed by 5 bases and 5 bases, with 15 bases remaining between them. The CDR3 is 14 amino acids. The CDR3: CASSVWGPEETQYF. CDR3 in DNA: TGTGCCAGTAGTGTCTGGGGGCCGGAGGAGACCCAGTACTTC.

This clone has more than one count but fewer than ten. The rearrangement joins TRBV11-2 to TRBJ2-7; possibly TRBD1 for D (6 bases). Germline CDR1 reads SGHAT; CDR2 reads FQNNGV. This CDR3 comprises 15 residues. The V gene lost 3 bases and the J gene lost 5 bases, with 17 bases spanning the gap. CDR3 coding DNA: TGTGCCAGCAGCTTCTCATCGACAGGCCCACACGAGCAGTACTTC. Translation: CASSFSSTGPHEQYF.

The chain combines TRBV7-6 with TRBJ1-1; D gene ambiguous. Germline V gene lookup returns CDR1 SGHVS and CDR2 FNYEAQ. CDR3 length: 11 residues. V lost 6 bases, J lost 7 bases, and 9 bases lay in between. CDR3 in amino acids: CASSLDFEAFF. As DNA, the CDR3 is TGTGCCAGCAGTCTGGACTTTGAAGCTTTCTTT.